These 14 T cell receptor beta chains came from one sample sequenced in a study of blood T cell repertoires in COVID-19. Using immunoSEQ multiplex PCR, the repertoire was profiled, and TCRdb retains in-frame clones only, with some absent. The sample contains about 130,000 clones, 70% to 90% of which appear only once. Sample: peripheral blood. The receptor set was obtained from a woman of 80 years or more with acute or convalescent COVID-19.

The rearrangement uses TRBV21-1 and TRBJ1-4; the listed D gene, TRBD1, was not tested against the DNA. TRBV21-1 is annotated as a pseudogene. The CDR3 loop spans 16 amino acids. CDR3 in amino acids: CASSPRDSLTNEKLFF. In DNA, the CDR3 is TGTGCCAGCAGCCCTCGGGACAGCCTAACTAATGAAAAACTGTTTTTT.

This clone was seen just once. The J gene is TRBJ1-2, the V gene TRBV28; D possibly corresponds to TRBD1 (6 bases). The CDR3 loop spans 13 amino acids. The germline gives CDR1 MDHEN, CDR2 SYDVKM. The V and J ends lost 3 bases and 5 bases respectively, with 10 bases between them. CDR3 DNA: TGTGCCAGCAGTTTGGGAGGGGGATATGGCTACACCTTC. Translated: CASSLGGGYGYTF.

The V and J genes are TRBV3-1 (or the pseudogene TRBV3-2) and TRBJ1-2; D unclear. The CDR3 is made up of 16 amino acids. Germline V CDR1 and CDR2: LGHDT, YNNKEL (reference sequence). V lost 0 bases to trimming and J lost 4 bases, with 15 bases between them. CDR3 sequence: CASSQDLGWRAYGYTF. The CDR3 DNA reads as TGTGCCAGCAGCCAAGATTTGGGGTGGAGGGCCTATGGCTACACCTTC.

This clone was found once. The chain's CDR3 is CASSGQADTEAFF. As DNA, the CDR3 is TGTGCCAGCTCCGGGCAAGCGGACACTGAAGCTTTCTTT. This rearrangement joins TRBV27 to TRBJ1-1; D remains ambiguous. The V gene lost 8 bases and the J gene lost 3 bases, with 13 bases spanning the gap. From germline, CDR1 is MNHEY and CDR2 SMNVEV (reference sequence). The CDR3 runs to 13 residues.

The chain joins TRBV27 to TRBJ1-2; TRBD1 aligns across 10 bases. Germline trimming cut 2 bases from V and 8 bases from J; bases unmatched to any gene: 5. The germline V gene encodes CDR1 MNHEY and CDR2 SMNVEV (reference sequence). The CDR3 contains 14 residues. The CDR3 nucleotides are TGTGCCAGCAGTTTACTCGGGACAGGGGAAGGCTACACCTTC. Its translation: CASSLLGTGEGYTF.

In its sample, this clone was seen once. J is TRBJ1-2 and V is TRBV25-1, with 8 bases matching TRBD1. Germline loops: CDR1 MGHDK, CDR2 SYGVNS. The CDR3 runs 13 residues. V shed 5 bases and J 7 bases; nucleotides not matched to a gene: 6. CDR3 loop: CASSHTGGGGYTF. As DNA, the CDR3 is TGTGCCAGCAGTCATACAGGGGGAGGTGGCTACACCTTC.

The chain links TRBV3-1 (or the pseudogene TRBV3-2) to TRBJ1-6; D call uncertain. Per germline, CDR1 LGHDT and CDR2 YNNKEL (reference sequence). CDR3 size: 16 residues. V lost 4 bases and J lost 6, with 16 bases in between. The DNA of the CDR3 is TGTGCCAGCAGCCTAACTAGTAGGGCAGGTAATTCACCCCTCCACTTT. The encoded protein is CASSLTSRAGNSPLHF.

Here the CDR3 reads CASSQQDLRGYTF. For the CDR3, the DNA is TGTGCCAGCTCCCAACAGGACCTCCGTGGCTACACCTTC. The chain combines TRBV18 with TRBJ1-2; maybe TRBD1 (5 bases). Germline V CDR1 and CDR2: KGHSH, LQKENI. Trimming took off 6 bases at V and 7 bases at J, with 15 bases between the two ends. The CDR3 loop spans 13 amino acids. Complete variable domain (other parts from reference TRBV18 and TRBJ1-2): NAGVMQNPRHLVRRRGQEARLRCSPMKGHSHVYWYRQLPEEGLKFMVYLQKENIIDESGMPKERFSAEFPKEGPSILRIQQVVRGDSAAYFCASSQQDLRGYTFGSGTRLTVV.

The chain couples TRBV6-4 to TRBJ2-2; TRBD1 agrees at 7 bases. Per germline, CDR1 MRHNA and CDR2 SNTAGT. Unmatched junction bases numbered 10, after V lost 9 bases and J lost 3 bases. The CDR3 extends over 15 amino acids. This chain's CDR3 is CARSRQGPDTGELFF. CDR3 sequence (DNA): TGTGCCAGGTCGAGACAGGGCCCGGACACCGGGGAGCTGTTTTTT.

This clone appeared a single time. The V and J genes are TRBV4-2 and TRBJ1-6; 8 bases fit TRBD1. There are 15 residues in the CDR3. Germline lookup yields CDR1 LGHNA and CDR2 YNFKEQ. Germline trimming cut 2 bases from V and 7 bases from J; bases unmatched to any gene: 4. CDR3 DNA sequence: TGTGCCAGCAGCCAATTCGGGACAGGCAATTCACCCCTCCACTTT. Its translation is CASSQFGTGNSPLHF.

This clone was detected a few times. The gene calls are TRBV6-5 and TRBJ1-1; D not resolved. Per the germline V gene, CDR1 is MNHEY and CDR2 is SVGAGI. V lost 6 bases and J lost 0, with 8 bases in between. The CDR3 contains 13 residues. The CDR3 DNA sequence: TGTGCCAGCAGGAGAAGCTTGAACACTGAAGCTTTCTTT. Amino acid sequence: CASRRSLNTEAFF.

The chain employs TRBV29-1 and TRBJ2-2; 7 bases are shared with TRBD1. The CDR3 covers 14 residues. The J segment lost 1 base and the V segment lost 1 base, leaving 0 bases of the junction unmatched. Germline V gene lookup returns CDR1 SQVTM and CDR2 ANQGSEA. This chain's CDR3 is CSVEGTGNTGELFF. The CDR3 DNA reads as TGCAGCGTTGAAGGGACAGGGAACACCGGGGAGCTGTTTTTT.

The V call is TRBV7-9, the J call TRBJ1-5; D is possibly TRBD1 (5 bases). The CDR3 length is 13 residues. Germline V lookup: CDR1 SEHNR, CDR2 FQNEAQ (reference sequence). Trimming took off 2 bases at V and 5 bases at J, with 7 bases between the two ends. The DNA of the CDR3 is TGTGCCAGCAGCTTAAGCAGGGATCAGCCCCAGCATTTT. Protein product: CASSLSRDQPQHF. The full variable domain, in which reference TRBV7-9 and TRBJ1-5 provide the parts outside the CDR3, is DTGVSQNPRHKITKRGQNVTFRCDPISEHNRLYWYRQTLGQGPEFLTYFQNEAQLEKSRLLSDRFSAERPKGSFSTLEIQRTEQGDSAMYLCASSLSRDQPQHFGDGTRLSIL.

This rearrangement joins TRBV28 to TRBJ1-2, with D possibly TRBD1 on 5 matching bases. CDR3 size: 14 residues. In germline, CDR1 is MDHEN, CDR2 SYDVKM. Trimming took 5 bases from V and 4 from J, leaving 14 bases between them. In DNA, the CDR3 is TGTGCCAGCAGTGCCTTAGGGGCGGCCTATGGCTACACCTTC. Its translation is CASSALGAAYGYTF.